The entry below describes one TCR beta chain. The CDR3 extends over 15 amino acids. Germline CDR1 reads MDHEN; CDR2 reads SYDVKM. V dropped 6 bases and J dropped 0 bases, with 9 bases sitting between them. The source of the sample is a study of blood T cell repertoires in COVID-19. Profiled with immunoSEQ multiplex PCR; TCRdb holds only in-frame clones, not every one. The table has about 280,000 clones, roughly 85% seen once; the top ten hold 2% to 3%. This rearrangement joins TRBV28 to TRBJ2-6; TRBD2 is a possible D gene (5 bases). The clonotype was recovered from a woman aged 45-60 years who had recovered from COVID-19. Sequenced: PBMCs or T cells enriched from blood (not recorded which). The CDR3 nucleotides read TGTGCCAGCAGCAACGGGAACTCTGGGGCCAACGTCCTGACTTTC. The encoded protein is CASSNGNSGANVLTF.